This T cell receptor (beta chain) was captured by sequencing in a study of Graves' ophthalmopathy and Graves' hyperthyroidism. Trimming left V 4 bases short and J 3 bases short, with 13 bases between. This CDR3 spans 14 amino acids. CDR1 and CDR2 (germline): SGHNT, YENEEA. RNA served as the template for amplifying TCR beta CDR3 regions. The workflow started with a first-round RT-PCR run with HTBI primers and then moved on to a second-round multiplex PCR. A single record per CDR3 protein comes from TCRdb applying MiXCR to the multiplex PCR reads. The table records 620,000 or so distinct CDR3 sequences, about a fifth of them present only once.

What was sequenced was peripheral blood. J is TRBJ2-7 and V is TRBV11-3; D is possibly TRBD1 (6 bases). The receptor was isolated from a young woman with stable Graves' hyperthyroidism. Some clones in this sample may be carry-over from other donors' samples. CDR3 in DNA: TGTGCCAGCAGCTCCCGGGACAAGGACTACGAGCAGTACTTC. It specifies CASSSRDKDYEQYF.